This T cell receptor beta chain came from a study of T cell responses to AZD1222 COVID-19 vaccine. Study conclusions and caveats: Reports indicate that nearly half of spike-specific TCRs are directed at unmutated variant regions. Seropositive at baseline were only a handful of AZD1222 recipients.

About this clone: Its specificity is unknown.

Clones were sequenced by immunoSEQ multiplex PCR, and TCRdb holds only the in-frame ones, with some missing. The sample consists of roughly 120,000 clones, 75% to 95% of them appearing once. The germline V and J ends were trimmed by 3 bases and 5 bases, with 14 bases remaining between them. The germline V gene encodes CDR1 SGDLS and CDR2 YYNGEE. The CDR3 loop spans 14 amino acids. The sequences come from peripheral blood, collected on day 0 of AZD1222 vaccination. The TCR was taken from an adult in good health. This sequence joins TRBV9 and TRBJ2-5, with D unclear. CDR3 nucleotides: TGTGCCAGCAGCGCGGAGCAAGGTCGGGAGACCCAGTACTTC. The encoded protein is CASSAEQGRETQYF.